The 25 T cell receptor beta chains below all came from one sample that was sequenced in a study of blood T cell repertoires in COVID-19. Using immunoSEQ multiplex PCR, the repertoire was profiled, and TCRdb retains in-frame clones only, with some absent. The sample carries fewer than 350,000 clones, around 90% recorded once. The sample comprised PBMCs or T cells enriched from blood (not recorded which). All receptors come from a man in his sixties who had recovered from COVID-19.

The CDR3 protein is CASSRQGAGNTEAFF. The DNA of the CDR3 is TGTGCCAGCAGTCGACAGGGGGCGGGGAACACTGAAGCTTTCTTT. The V call is TRBV7-9, the J call TRBJ1-1, with 10 bases that match TRBD1. CDR1 and CDR2 (germline): SEHNR, FQNEAQ (reference sequence). The CDR3 is made up of 15 amino acids. Trimming removed 6 bases from V and 1 base from J; junction bases left unmatched: 5.

This chain joins TRBV3-1 (or the pseudogene TRBV3-2) and TRBJ2-5; 9 bases match TRBD2. The length of the CDR3 is 16 residues. V was clipped by 1 base and J by 4 bases; unmatched bases: 7. Germline CDR1 is LGHDT and CDR2 is YNNKEL (reference sequence). The CDR3, as DNA: TGTGCCAGCAGCCAAGTTAGCGGGGGCTGGGGAGAGACCCAGTACTTC. This sequence encodes CASSQVSGGWGETQYF.

This sequence joins TRBV7-2 and TRBJ2-7; 8 bases align to TRBD1. The CDR3 consists of 13 residues. CDR1 and CDR2 from the germline V gene are SGHTA and FQGNSA. The J segment lost 4 bases and the V segment lost 3 bases, leaving 2 bases of the junction unmatched. CDR3 nucleotide sequence: TGTGCCAGCAGCTTCGACAGGGGTTACGAGCAGTACTTC. Protein: CASSFDRGYEQYF.

V is TRBV9 and J is TRBJ1-3, with TRBD1 as a possible D gene (5 bases). CDR1 SGDLS and CDR2 YYNGEE come from the germline V gene. V lost 1 base and J lost 1, with 15 bases in between. This CDR3 has 17 amino acids. CDR3 protein: CASSVLIGRGSGNTIYF. The DNA for the CDR3 is TGTGCCAGCAGCGTACTCATAGGTAGGGGATCTGGAAACACCATATATTTT. Together with reference TRBV9 and TRBJ1-3, the CDR3 gives the full variable domain: DSGVTQTPKHLITATGQRVTLRCSPRSGDLSVYWYQQSLDQGLQFLIQYYNGEERAKGNILERFSAQQFPDLHSELNLSSLELGDSALYFCASSVLIGRGSGNTIYFGEGSWLTVV.

The chain is built from TRBV7-2 and TRBJ2-3, with 7 bases lining up with TRBD2. The CDR3 is 13 amino acids. Germline-derived CDR1 and CDR2 are SGHTA and FQGNSA. V trimming: 11 bases; J trimming: 3 bases; junction bases outside the gene matches: 8. CDR3 residues: CASRGGRTDTQYF. The CDR3 DNA follows: TGTGCCTCCCGGGGCGGGAGAACAGATACGCAGTATTTT.

The rearrangement uses TRBV28 and TRBJ2-7, with a weak D call TRBD1 (6 bases). Germline V gene data show CDR1 as MDHEN and CDR2 as SYDVKM. This CDR3 has 15 amino acids. Trimming left V 4 bases short and J 0 bases short, with 13 bases between. The CDR3 spells CASSSTGISSYEQYF. The CDR3, as DNA: TGTGCCAGCAGTTCTACAGGGATTAGCTCCTACGAGCAGTACTTC.

The V gene is TRBV7-8, the J gene TRBJ1-2, with 8 nucleotides matching TRBD1. Germline CDR1 and CDR2: SGHVS and FQNEAQ. This CDR3 is 15 amino acids long. J lost 5 bases, V lost 1 base, and 6 bases had no gene match. The CDR3 coding sequence is TGTGCCAGCAGCTTAGGCGGACAGGGATATTATGGCTACACCTTC. Translated: CASSLGGQGYYGYTF.

The V gene is TRBV10-3, the J gene TRBJ2-7, with D perhaps matching TRBD1 (6 bases). The CDR3 covers 20 residues. Trimming stripped 2 bases from V and 2 bases from J, with 28 bases between. Germline CDR1 and CDR2: ENHRY and SYGVKD. For the CDR3, the DNA is TGTGCCATCAGTGAGCCAAACGATTTGACTACAGGGTCTGTCACCTACGAGCAGTACTTC. Translating it yields CAISEPNDLTTGSVTYEQYF.

The V gene is TRBV3-1 (or the pseudogene TRBV3-2), the J gene TRBJ2-2; D is possibly TRBD1 (6 bases). V was cut by 4 bases and J by 3 bases, with 9 bases left in between. Germline values: CDR1 LGHDT, CDR2 YNNKEL (reference sequence). The CDR3 is 14 residues long. The CDR3 DNA follows: TGTGCCAGCAGCCTCTACAGGGACACCGGGGAGCTGTTTTTT. Protein: CASSLYRDTGELFF.

CDR3 loop: CASGLVHVGDGYTF. The DNA of the CDR3 is TGTGCTAGTGGTTTGGTACATGTGGGAGATGGCTACACCTTC. The rearrangement links TRBV12-5 to TRBJ1-2; no reliable D call. From germline, CDR1 is LGHNT and CDR2 FRNRAP. CDR3 length: 14 residues. V shed 0 bases and J shed 6 bases, with 11 bases lying between them.

A single count supports this clone. V is TRBV2 and J is TRBJ2-4; 10 nucleotides agree with TRBD2. The CDR3 has 14 residues. Germline lookup yields CDR1 SNHLY and CDR2 FYNNEI. V lost 9 bases, J lost 3 bases, and 5 bases stayed unmatched. CDR3: CASGTSEGKNIQYF. The CDR3 coding sequence is TGTGCCAGTGGGACTAGCGAGGGCAAAAACATTCAGTACTTC.

The chain combines TRBV7-2 with TRBJ2-2, with 11 bases that match TRBD2. CDR3 length: 14 amino acids. Per the germline V gene, CDR1 is SGHTA and CDR2 is FQGNSA. Trimming cost V 5 bases and J 8 bases; bases outside gene matches: 4. The CDR3 is CASSQRLAGGELFF. CDR3 in DNA: TGTGCCAGCAGCCAGCGACTAGCGGGAGGGGAGCTGTTTTTT. Drawing the rest from reference TRBV7-2 and TRBJ2-2, the complete variable domain is GAGVSQSPSNKVTEKGKDVELRCDPISGHTALYWYRQSLGQGLEFLIYFQGNSAPDKSGLPSDRFSAERTGGSVSTLTIQRTQQEDSAVYLCASSQRLAGGELFFGEGSRLTVL.

The chain carries TRBV6-2 or TRBV6-3 and TRBJ2-3, with TRBD1 matching 9 bases. From germline, CDR1 is MNHEY and CDR2 SVGEGT. V lost 5 bases and J lost 8; bases outside the gene matches: 11. The CDR3 is 15 amino acids. The CDR3 protein is CASSPLDLQGATQYF. The CDR3 DNA reads as TGTGCCAGCAGTCCCCTCGATCTACAGGGGGCTACGCAGTATTTT.

The V gene is TRBV20-1, the J gene TRBJ2-6, with D unclear. The CDR3 sequence is 11 residues long. Germline-derived CDR1 and CDR2 are DFQATT and SNEGSKA (reference sequence). For the CDR3, the DNA is TGCAGCGTGTGGAGTGCCAACGTCCTGACTTTC. It encodes CSVWSANVLTF.

The rearrangement uses TRBV5-1 and TRBJ2-3; D is possibly TRBD2 (6 bases). Germline loops: CDR1 SGHRS, CDR2 YFSETQ. V lost 3 bases to trimming and J lost 3 bases, with 11 bases between them. CDR3 size: 14 residues. DNA of the CDR3: TGCGCCAGCAGCTCCCGGGAGATTACAGATACGCAGTATTTT. This gives the protein CASSSREITDTQYF.

Remarks on this clone: This sample also contains other DNA sequences that code for the same CDR3. V usage is TRBV5-4 and J usage is TRBJ1-1; 8 bases are a match to TRBD1. V shed 4 bases, J shed 1 base, and the junction held 3 bases outside the gene matches. The CDR3 covers 14 residues. Germline V CDR1 and CDR2: SGHNT, YYREEE (reference sequence). CDR3 nucleotide sequence: TGTGCCAGCAGCCGTGGACAGGGGAACACTGAAGCTTTCTTT. Its protein product is CASSRGQGNTEAFF.

The rearrangement uses TRBV6-6 and TRBJ2-1, with unresolved D. This CDR3 is 14 amino acids long. Trimming removed 5 bases at V and 8 bases at J, with 16 bases between. Per the germline V gene, CDR1 is MNHNY and CDR2 is SVGAGI (reference sequence). The CDR3 loop reads CASSPPPESDEQFF. Here the CDR3 DNA reads TGTGCCAGCAGTCCCCCCCCGGAGTCAGATGAGCAGTTCTTC.

CDR3 nucleotides: TGTGCCACTGGTAGCGGGAGATTTGATGAGCAGTTCTTC. Encoded protein: CATGSGRFDEQFF. The chain couples TRBV19 to TRBJ2-1; TRBD2 matches at 9 bases. V trimming: 10 bases; J trimming: 8 bases; junction bases outside the gene matches: 9. The CDR3 runs to 13 residues. Looked up from germline, CDR1 is LNHDA and CDR2 is SQIVND (reference sequence).

The chain joins TRBV25-1 to TRBJ1-2; perhaps TRBD1 as D (6 bases). Germline V lookup: CDR1 MGHDK, CDR2 SYGVNS. Trimming took off 7 bases at V and 2 bases at J, with 8 bases between the two ends. This CDR3 comprises 12 residues. This CDR3 reads CASKGQNYGYTF. In DNA form, the CDR3 reads TGTGCCAGCAAAGGACAGAACTATGGCTACACCTTC.

The table lists this clone with a count of one. This chain links TRBV7-2 with TRBJ1-1; tentative D call: TRBD1 (6 bases). The CDR3 length is 15 residues. Looked up from germline, CDR1 is SGHTA and CDR2 is FQGNSA. Trimming took off 4 bases at V and 0 bases at J, with 12 bases between the two ends. CDR3 loop: CASSSQGQVNTEAFF. The CDR3, as DNA: TGTGCCAGCAGCTCGCAGGGGCAGGTGAACACTGAAGCTTTCTTT.

This chain joins TRBV28 and TRBJ2-7, with TRBD2 matching 8 bases. Germline values: CDR1 MDHEN, CDR2 SYDVKM. J lost 4 bases, V lost 2 bases, and 4 bases had no gene match. The CDR3 runs 14 residues. The CDR3 region has the DNA TGTGCCAGCAGTTTAGGGACTAGAAGGTACGAGCAGTACTTC. Translated, it gives CASSLGTRRYEQYF.

This clone has just one count. The chain carries TRBV18 and TRBJ2-1, with TRBD1 identical over 11 bases. Germline CDR1 and CDR2: KGHSH and LQKENI. J was trimmed by 4 bases and V by 6 bases; bases with no gene match: 5. This CDR3 has 15 amino acids. The DNA of the CDR3 is TGTGCCAGCTCCCCCGGACAGGGGGCGTACAATGAGCAGTTCTTC. As protein: CASSPGQGAYNEQFF. The whole variable domain, filled in from reference TRBV18 and TRBJ2-1, reads NAGVMQNPRHLVRRRGQEARLRCSPMKGHSHVYWYRQLPEEGLKFMVYLQKENIIDESGMPKERFSAEFPKEGPSILRIQQVVRGDSAAYFCASSPGQGAYNEQFFGPGTRLTVL.

The chain recombines TRBV5-1 with TRBJ1-4, with 9 nucleotides matching TRBD1. Trimming took 7 bases from V and 6 from J; bases not matched to a gene: 7. There are 14 residues in the CDR3. The V gene's germline CDR1 is SGHRS and CDR2 YFSETQ. The CDR3 region has the DNA TGCGCCAGCGGCCCACAGGGGGCGGATGAAAAACTGTTTTTT. It translates to CASGPQGADEKLFF.

This sequence joins TRBV5-1 and TRBJ2-3; the D gene is possibly TRBD1 (6 bases). V lost 2 bases, J lost 1 base, and 14 bases lay in between. This CDR3 region has 16 residues. Germline-derived CDR1 and CDR2 are SGHRS and YFSETQ. In DNA, the CDR3 is TGCGCCAGCAGCTTCGGATTGAGGACAGGCACAGATACGCAGTATTTT. Amino acids: CASSFGLRTGTDTQYF.

This chain connects TRBV24-1 to TRBJ2-5; 8 nucleotides line up with TRBD1. V shed 3 bases and J 4 bases; nucleotides not matched to a gene: 9. Per germline, CDR1 KGHDR and CDR2 SFDVKD. This CDR3 spans 16 amino acids. This CDR3 reads CATSDSYRGSGETQYF. The CDR3 region has the DNA TGTGCCACCAGTGATAGCTACAGGGGGAGCGGAGAGACCCAGTACTTC.